This is a list of T cell receptor beta chains from one sample in a study of cytomegalovirus exposure and HLA in healthy donors. Sequenced by immunoSEQ multiplex PCR; TCRdb stores in-frame clones only, minus some. The table shows roughly 160,000 clones, with approximately 84% occurring only once. The sequenced material came from PBMCs. The source is a woman aged 45-59 years in good health and CMV-seropositive. The CDR3 runs from the conserved cysteine through the conserved F or W. A D gene is named only where the DNA matches it firmly. Expanded clones are given a class, and other clones once, few, many or no size at all.

- TRBJ2-7 TRBV27 - CASSPRTVSYEQYF TGTGCCAGCAGTCCCCGGACAGTCTCCTACGAGCAGTACTTC
TRBD1 TRBJ2-7 TRBV19 - CASSIATTGGYEQYF TGTGCCAGTAGTATCGCCACGACAGGGGGCTACGAGCAGTACTTC
- TRBJ2-1 TRBV5-1 - CASRYGEPYNEQFF TGCGCCAGCCGATACGGGGAGCCCTACAATGAGCAGTTCTTC
TRBD2 TRBJ2-7 TRBV4-3 once CASSQDLGPSGTRDEQYF TGCGCCAGCAGCCAAGATCTGGGTCCTAGCGGGACAAGGGACGAGCAGTACTTC
TRBD2 TRBJ2-7 TRBV6-4 - CASRMTSCEQYF TGTGCCAGCAGGATGACTAGCTGCGAGCAGTACTTC
- TRBJ1-1 TRBV6-6 few CASRAFGLVNTEAFF TGTGCCAGCAGGGCTTTTGGGCTTGTGAACACTGAAGCTTTCTTT
- TRBJ2-1 TRBV4-3 once CASSPLGGPSEQFF TGCGCCAGCAGCCCCCTCGGCGGCCCGAGCGAGCAGTTCTTC
TRBD1 TRBJ1-5 TRBV5-6 - CASSASDREGQPQHF TGTGCCAGCAGCGCCTCGGACAGGGAGGGACAGCCCCAGCATTTT
TRBD2 TRBJ2-3 TRBV13 - CASSLGTSGTSTDTQYF TGTGCCAGCAGCTTAGGGACTAGCGGGACTAGCACAGATACGCAGTATTTT
TRBD1 TRBJ1-1 TRBV9 - CASSLGQGAPRNTEAFF TGTGCCAGCAGCCTTGGACAGGGAGCCCCCCGAAACACTGAAGCTTTCTTT
TRBD1 TRBJ1-5 TRBV4-1 - CASSQEGTGDYSNQPQHF TGCGCCAGCAGCCAAGAGGGGACAGGGGACTATAGCAATCAGCCCCAGCATTTT
- TRBJ2-3 TRBV5-6 - CASSSGTDTQYF TGTGCCAGCAGCTCAGGCACAGATACGCAGTATTTT
TRBD2 TRBJ2-7 TRBV7-2 - CASSLGRLAGAQYF TGTGCCAGCAGCTTAGGGAGGCTAGCGGGGGCCCAGTACTTC
TRBD2 TRBJ2-1 TRBV5-4 - CASSREGRAYNEQFF TGTGCCAGCAGCCGGGAGGGCCGAGCCTACAATGAGCAGTTCTTC
- TRBJ1-4 TRBV7-8 - CATQWAGATDEKLFF TGTGCCACCCAGTGGGCGGGGGCTACGGATGAAAAACTGTTTTTT
- TRBJ1-5 TRBV4-1 - CASSQEETPPGNQPQHF TGCGCCAGCAGCCAAGAAGAGACGCCACCCGGGAATCAGCCCCAGCATTTT
- TRBJ1-2 TRBV19 - CASSMTGFDYGYTF TGTGCCAGTAGTATGACAGGTTTCGACTATGGCTACACCTTC
- TRBJ1-3 TRBV28 once CASKLGSSGNTIYF TGTGCCAGCAAACTAGGGTCGTCTGGAAACACCATATATTTT
- TRBJ1-1 TRBV7-2 - CASSLDRGTEAFF TGTGCCAGCAGCTTAGATAGGGGGACTGAAGCTTTCTTT
TRBD1 TRBJ1-1 TRBV5-6 - CASSLEGTGPNTEAFF TGTGCCAGCAGCTTGGAGGGGACAGGCCCGAACACTGAAGCTTTCTTT
TRBD2 TRBJ2-2 TRBV11-3 - CASSPGGGGDTGELFF TGTGCCAGCAGCCCCGGGGGGGGCGGTGACACCGGGGAGCTGTTTTTT
TRBD1 TRBJ1-1 TRBV9 - CASSVETGGWTEAFF TGTGCCAGCAGCGTAGAGACAGGGGGGTGGACTGAAGCTTTCTTT
TRBD1 TRBJ1-1 TRBV27 once CASSRGQGALRTEAFF TGTGCCAGCAGCCGAGGACAGGGGGCCTTAAGGACTGAAGCTTTCTTT
TRBD1 TRBJ1-6 TRBV5-4 - CASSLSGQSNSPLHF TGTGCCAGCAGCTTGTCGGGACAGAGTAATTCACCCCTCCACTTT
TRBD1 TRBJ2-7 TRBV13 few CASSVAGTGGEYEQYF TGTGCCAGCAGCGTGGCCGGGACAGGGGGCGAATACGAGCAGTACTTC
TRBD1 TRBJ1-5 TRBV19 - CASSIPDRGGGNQPQHF TGTGCCAGTAGTATCCCGGACAGGGGAGGAGGTAATCAGCCCCAGCATTTT
- TRBJ1-1 TRBV30 - CAWSVRAPGPTRNTEAFF TGTGCCTGGAGTGTCCGGGCCCCCGGGCCGACTAGAAACACTGAAGCTTTCTTT
- TRBJ2-7 TRBV2 many CASSTGYEQYF TGTGCCAGCAGTACGGGTTACGAGCAGTACTTC
TRBD1 TRBJ1-1 TRBV7-3 once CASSPQGVNTEAFF TGTGCCAGCAGCCCCCAGGGGGTGAACACTGAAGCTTTCTTT
TRBD1 TRBJ2-7 TRBV15 - CATSRDRGSYEQYF TGTGCCACCAGCCGCGACAGGGGCTCCTACGAGCAGTACTTC
- TRBJ1-1 TRBV7-3 - CASSPGVLVTEAFF TGTGCCAGCAGCCCAGGGGTGTTGGTGACTGAAGCTTTCTTT
- TRBJ2-7 TRBV28 - CASSPAGNYEQYF TGTGCCAGCAGCCCGGCAGGTAACTACGAGCAGTACTTC
TRBD2 TRBJ2-7 TRBV10-3 few CAISGSSGMESEQYF TGTGCCATCAGTGGATCTAGCGGGATGGAGTCCGAGCAGTACTTC
- TRBJ1-3 TRBV2 - CASGEGGNTIYF TGTGCCAGCGGCGAGGGTGGAAACACCATATATTTT
- TRBJ1-3 TRBV28 once CASLSSFSGNTIYF TGTGCCAGCCTCTCTTCCTTCTCTGGAAACACCATATATTTT
- TRBJ1-2 TRBV18 - CASSPGAAGGSYGYTF TGTGCCAGCTCACCGGGGGCAGCCGGGGGGAGCTATGGCTACACCTTC
- TRBJ1-2 TRBV5-6 few CASSLPLRSDYGYTF TGTGCCAGCAGCTTGCCGTTACGTTCGGACTATGGCTACACCTTC
- TRBJ1-2 TRBV28 - CASSSAEAIYGYTF TGTGCCAGCAGTTCGGCCGAGGCCATCTATGGCTACACCTTC
- TRBJ2-1 TRBV5-8 - CASSLLEGAEQFF TGTGCCAGCAGCTTGCTGGAGGGAGCTGAGCAGTTCTTC
TRBD2 TRBJ2-7 TRBV6-1 - CASSAGTRRYEQYF TGTGCCAGCAGTGCCGGGACTAGACGCTACGAGCAGTACTTC
TRBD1 TRBJ1-2 TRBV27 once CAGMWTGPRYGYTF TGTGCCGGAATGTGGACAGGGCCCCGCTATGGCTACACCTTC
TRBD1 TRBJ1-2 TRBV7-6 - CASSLAETGDVYGYTF TGTGCCAGCAGCTTAGCAGAGACAGGGGATGTCTATGGCTACACCTTC
- TRBJ2-7 TRBV7-2 - CASSLDGEPFEQYF TGTGCCAGCAGCTTAGACGGGGAACCCTTTGAGCAGTACTTC
- TRBJ2-2 TRBV7-9 - CASSRPGQTKERELFF TGTGCCAGCAGCCGTCCGGGACAAACGAAGGAGAGGGAGCTGTTTTTT
- TRBJ2-7 TRBV30 - CAWSTSSYEQYF TGTGCCTGGAGTACAAGTTCCTACGAGCAGTACTTC